This T cell receptor (beta chain) was sequenced in a study of T-cell reconstitution after alpha-beta-depleted transplantation in children. Whole-study findings and limits: Newly produced T cells mostly provided counts and TCRbeta diversity after one year, as hyperexpanded clones declined. About two months after transplant, alpha-beta T cells reportedly came from several hundred expanded graft clones.

The CDR3 is 12 amino acids. The germline V and J ends were trimmed by 1 base and 5 bases, with 6 bases remaining between them. Germline V lookup: CDR1 SGHRS, CDR2 YFSETQ. Turning to this clonotype: Its specificity is unknown.

Preparation of the TCRbeta library was carried out with unique molecular identifiers. Via MiXCR, TCRdb re-called the PCR reads, giving one row per CDR3 protein. The sample has about 980,000 distinct CDR3 sequences; roughly 31% are singletons. The specimen comprised PBMCs, mostly from graft donor cells, sampled 360 days after TCRalphabeta/CD19-depleted stem cell transplant. This TCR derives from a boy under two years old who had a stem cell transplant for SCID, so the T cells may come from the graft donor. This chain uses TRBV5-1 with TRBJ2-5; the D is unclear. The CDR3 loop is CASSLSDETQYF. DNA for the CDR3: TGCGCCAGCAGCTTGTCTGACGAGACCCAGTACTTC.